This TCR beta chain was captured by sequencing in a study of blood T cell repertoires in COVID-19. Looking at the study overall: The origin of the acute and convalescent COVID-19 samples was the United States, Italy and Spain. From T cells, B-cell-depleted T cells, or PBMCs came the material, which was cDNA or gDNA.

CDR3 length equals 18 residues. Germline CDR1 SSHAT, CDR2 FNYEAQ (reference sequence). In regard to this clone: The junction and the germline gene differ at one end; a read error may be behind it.

Per the original data handling: Estimated nucleated cell counts came from reference gene primer amplification. Here immunoSEQ multiplex PCR was the method, and the copy in TCRdb shows in-frame clones only, minus some. The V and J calls and clone size come from that table; D and trimming were worked out from the DNA. The sample holds about 130,000 clones, roughly four fifths seen once. Sequencing input: peripheral blood. The TCR comes from a woman of 80 years or more with acute or convalescent COVID-19. The chain links TRBV7-7 to TRBJ2-1, with 10 bases matching TRBD2. CDR3 in DNA: TGTGCTAGCAGCCGAATCCTGCGACTAGCGGGCGGGGGCGATGAGCAGTTCTTC. Protein: CASSRILRLAGGGDEQFF. Full variable domain (remainder filled in from reference TRBV7-7 and TRBJ2-1): GAGVSQSPRYKVTKRGQDVTLRCDPISSHATLYWYQQALGQGPEFLTYFNYEAQPDKSGLPSDRFSAERPEGSISTLTIQRTEQRDSAMYRCASSRILRLAGGGDEQFFGPGTRLTVL.